One sample yielded the 17 T cell receptor beta chains listed below, sequenced in a study of T-cell reconstitution after alpha-beta-depleted transplantation in children. The library targeted TCRbeta and was prepared with unique molecular identifiers. In TCRdb, the PCR reads were re-called with MiXCR into one record per CDR3 protein. The sample carries about 1,000,000 distinct CDR3 sequences, about 29% recorded once. The sequencing used PBMCs, mostly from graft donor cells, collected 360 days after TCRalphabeta/CD19-depleted stem cell transplant. These receptors were obtained from a boy less than two years old who had a stem cell transplant for SCID, so the T cells may come from the graft donor.

This clonotype was recorded a few times. The genes are TRBV29-1 and TRBJ2-7, with 8 bases matching TRBD2. Per germline, CDR1 SQVTM and CDR2 ANQGSEA. Unmatched junction bases numbered 4, after V lost 4 bases and J lost 2 bases. This CDR3 spans 13 amino acids. CDR3 protein: CSVVAGWPYEQYF. The CDR3 DNA follows: TGCAGCGTTGTAGCGGGGTGGCCCTACGAGCAGTACTTC.

J is TRBJ2-3 and V is TRBV20-1; 8 bases are a match to TRBD2. The CDR3 is 13 amino acids. V dropped 5 bases and J dropped 8; count of bases not matched to a gene: 9. CDR1 is DFQATT and CDR2 is SNEGSKA in the germline V gene (reference sequence). The CDR3 sequence is CSAPGGLVGTQYF. The CDR3 DNA reads as TGCAGTGCTCCGGGGGGACTAGTAGGTACGCAGTATTTT.

This clonotype was counted only a few times. V is TRBV6-5 and J is TRBJ2-2; TRBD1 matches at 12 bases. From germline, CDR1 is MNHEY and CDR2 SVGAGI. There are 18 residues in the CDR3. V lost 2 bases, J lost 5 bases, and 9 bases stayed unmatched. The CDR3 is CASSYLLPGQGATGELFF. CDR3 coding DNA: TGTGCCAGCAGTTACCTCCTACCGGGACAGGGGGCAACCGGGGAGCTGTTTTTT.

The rearrangement links TRBV11-2 to TRBJ2-3; 8 bases align to TRBD2. Germline CDR1 reads SGHAT; CDR2 reads FQNNGV. With 3 bases clipped from V and 0 bases from J, the junction kept 8 bases outside the gene matches. The CDR3 runs to 17 residues. DNA of the CDR3: TGTGCCAGCAGCTTCGGACTAGCACCCGAAAGCACAGATACGCAGTATTTT. This encodes CASSFGLAPESTDTQYF. Full variable domain (rest looked up from reference TRBV11-2 and TRBJ2-3): EAGVAQSPRYKIIEKRQSVAFWCNPISGHATLYWYQQILGQGPKLLIQFQNNGVVDDSQLPKDRFSAERLKGVDSTLKIQPAKLEDSAVYLCASSFGLAPESTDTQYFGPGTRLTVL.

This rearrangement joins TRBV6-5 to TRBJ1-4, with D maybe TRBD1 (6 bases). Trimming took 2 bases from V and 10 from J, leaving 17 bases between them. CDR3 length: 15 residues. Germline loops: CDR1 MNHEY, CDR2 SVGAGI. The chain's CDR3 is CASSYTSPGARKLFF. The CDR3, as DNA: TGTGCCAGCAGTTACACAAGCCCAGGGGCCCGAAAACTGTTTTTT.

The rearrangement uses TRBV4-1 and TRBJ1-2; perhaps TRBD1 as D (5 bases). V was trimmed by 2 bases and J by 6 bases, leaving 13 bases between them. The CDR3 loop spans 14 amino acids. CDR1 is MGHRA, CDR2 YSYEKL, per germline. Written as DNA, the CDR3 is TGCGCCAGCAGCCAATGGGGGATAGAAGATGGCTACACCTTC. Translation: CASSQWGIEDGYTF.

This chain uses TRBV28 with TRBJ2-7; D is undetermined. This CDR3 comprises 14 residues. Germline CDR1 is MDHEN and CDR2 is SYDVKM. V lost 4 bases and J lost 2, with 12 bases in between. CDR3 DNA sequence: TGTGCCAGCAGTTCACTGTCTAAACCCTACGAGCAGTACTTC. Translating gives CASSSLSKPYEQYF.

This clonotype was observed a few times. The gene calls are TRBV12-3 or TRBV12-4 and TRBJ1-6, with 7 positions matching TRBD1. Trimming removed 8 bases from V and 12 bases from J; junction bases left unmatched: 7. The CDR3 length is 12 residues. The CDR3 spells CASGLGGEPLHF. Written as DNA, the CDR3 is TGTGCCAGCGGCTTAGGGGGCGAACCCCTCCACTTT.

The chain carries TRBV5-6 and TRBJ2-2; D may match TRBD1 or TRBD2 (5 bases each). The CDR3 loop spans 16 amino acids. From germline, CDR1 is SGHDT and CDR2 YYEEEE. V was cut by 0 bases and J by 0 bases, with 9 bases left in between. CDR3 bases: TGTGCCAGCAGCTTGGTGGGACGGACGAACACCGGGGAGCTGTTTTTT. Its translation: CASSLVGRTNTGELFF.

The chain combines TRBV10-3 with TRBJ2-3, with TRBD1 matching over 9 bases. The CDR3 is made up of 15 amino acids. Germline CDR1 is ENHRY and CDR2 is SYGVKD. Trimming cost V 4 bases and J 6 bases; bases outside gene matches: 8. As DNA, the CDR3 is TGTGCCATCAGTGCCGCGGACAGGGGAGCCGATACGCAGTATTTT. Its protein product is CAISAADRGADTQYF.

There are a few counts of this clonotype. The chain employs TRBV2 and TRBJ2-7, with D possibly being TRBD2 (6 bases). Germline values: CDR1 SNHLY, CDR2 FYNNEI. V lost 8 bases and J 1 base, leaving 12 bases between the germline ends. The CDR3 length is 13 residues. This CDR3 is CASGSGGSYEQYF. CDR3 nucleotides: TGTGCCAGCGGGAGCGGAGGGTCCTACGAGCAGTACTTC.

The V call is TRBV24-1, the J call TRBJ2-1, with D uncertain. The V end was cut by 4 bases, the J end by 8 bases, with 11 bases between. In germline, CDR1 is KGHDR, CDR2 SFDVKD. CDR3 length: 13 residues. The chain's CDR3 is CATSDRDPYEQFF. The CDR3 nucleotides are TGTGCCACCAGTGACCGAGACCCGTATGAGCAGTTCTTC.

V is TRBV4-2 and J is TRBJ2-1, with a tentative D call TRBD2 (6 bases). Germline CDR1 and CDR2: LGHNA and YNFKEQ. Trimming left V 2 bases short and J 4 bases short, with 15 bases between. The CDR3 consists of 16 residues. This CDR3 is CASSQTPGVGYNEQFF. For the CDR3, the DNA is TGTGCCAGCAGCCAAACACCGGGGGTGGGGTACAATGAGCAGTTCTTC.

The rearrangement links TRBV29-1 to TRBJ1-1; D is undetermined. The germline CDR1 and CDR2 sequences are SQVTM and ANQGSEA. Trimming shortened V by 0 bases and J by 0 bases, and 11 bases separated the two germline ends. The length of the CDR3 is 15 residues. The CDR3: CSVEDRTVMNTEAFF. The CDR3 bases are TGCAGCGTTGAAGACCGGACGGTGATGAACACTGAAGCTTTCTTT.

The chain recombines TRBV11-1 with TRBJ1-1, with 7 nucleotides matching TRBD1. CDR3 length: 19 amino acids. Germline V gene sequence: CDR1 SGHAT, CDR2 FQDESV (reference sequence). V lost 3 bases and J lost 7; bases outside the gene matches: 23. CDR3 sequence (DNA): TGTGCCAGCAGCTTTTCCCCCCTCGTGAAGCTCCCCCACAGGGGTGAAGCTTTCTTT. Protein sequence: CASSFSPLVKLPHRGEAFF.

V gene TRBV7-8 combines with J gene TRBJ2-1; possibly TRBD2 for D (6 bases). There are 11 residues in the CDR3. CDR1 is SGHVS, CDR2 FQNEAQ, per germline. The CDR3 bases are TGTGCGGTAGCGGAGGTGGATGAGCAGTTCTTC. It encodes CAVAEVDEQFF.

The chain has TRBV4-3 and TRBJ1-4, with D unresolved. This CDR3 contains 14 residues. Germline V gives CDR1 LGHNA, CDR2 YSLEER. Between the trimmed V and J ends, which lost 4 bases and 7 bases, there was a span of 13 bases. The CDR3 spells CASSPRPEGEKLFF. For the CDR3, the DNA is TGCGCCAGCAGCCCACGTCCGGAAGGTGAAAAACTGTTTTTT.